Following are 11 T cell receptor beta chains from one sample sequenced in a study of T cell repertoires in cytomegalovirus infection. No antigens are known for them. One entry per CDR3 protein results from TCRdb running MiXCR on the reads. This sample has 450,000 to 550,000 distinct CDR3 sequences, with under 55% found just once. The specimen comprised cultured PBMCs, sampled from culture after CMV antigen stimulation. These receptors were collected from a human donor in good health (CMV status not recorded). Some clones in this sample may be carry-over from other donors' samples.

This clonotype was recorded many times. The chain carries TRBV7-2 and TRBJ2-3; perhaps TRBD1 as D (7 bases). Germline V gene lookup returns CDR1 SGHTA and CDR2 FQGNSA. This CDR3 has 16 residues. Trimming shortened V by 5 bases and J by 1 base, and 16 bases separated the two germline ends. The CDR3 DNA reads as TGTGCCAGCAGCGCGACTCAGGGGGGAGGCACAGATACGCAGTATTTT. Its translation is CASSATQGGGTDTQYF.

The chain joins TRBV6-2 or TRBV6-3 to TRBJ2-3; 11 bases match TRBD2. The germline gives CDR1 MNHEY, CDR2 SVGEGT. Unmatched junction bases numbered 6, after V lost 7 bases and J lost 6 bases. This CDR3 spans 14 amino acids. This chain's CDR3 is CASTYSGRVDTQYF. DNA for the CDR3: TGTGCCAGCACCTATAGCGGGAGGGTTGATACGCAGTATTTT.

The CDR3 spells CASSRLAQSTDTQYF. In nucleotides, the CDR3 is TGTGCCAGCAGTCGACTAGCTCAGAGCACAGATACGCAGTATTTT. The chain is built from TRBV7-3 and TRBJ2-3; 7 bases agree with TRBD2. This CDR3 comprises 15 residues. Germline values: CDR1 SGHTA, CDR2 FQGTGA. The junction had 6 bases not matched to a gene; V was cut back by 6 bases and J by 0 bases.

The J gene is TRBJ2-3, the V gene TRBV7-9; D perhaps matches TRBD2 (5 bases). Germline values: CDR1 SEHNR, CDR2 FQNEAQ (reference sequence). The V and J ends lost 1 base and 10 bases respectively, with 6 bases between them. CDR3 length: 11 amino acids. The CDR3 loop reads CASSLEAAQYF. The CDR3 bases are TGTGCCAGCAGCTTAGAAGCGGCGCAGTATTTT.

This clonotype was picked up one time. The CDR3 spells CASSTEGGTYSNQPQHF. The CDR3 nucleotides are TGTGCCAGTAGTACGGAGGGGGGAACATATAGCAATCAGCCCCAGCATTTT. The chain uses TRBV19 and TRBJ1-5; TRBD1 might be the D (6 bases). Germline V gene lookup returns CDR1 LNHDA and CDR2 SQIVND (reference sequence). The CDR3 runs 17 residues. With 4 bases removed from V and 0 bases from J, the gap between germline ends came to 16 bases.

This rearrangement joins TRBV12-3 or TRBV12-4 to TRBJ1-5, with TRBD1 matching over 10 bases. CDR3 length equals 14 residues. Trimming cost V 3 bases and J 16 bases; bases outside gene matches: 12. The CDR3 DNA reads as TGTGCCAGCAGTTTCGGGACAGGGGTAAGGCCATACCATTTT. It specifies CASSFGTGVRPYHF.

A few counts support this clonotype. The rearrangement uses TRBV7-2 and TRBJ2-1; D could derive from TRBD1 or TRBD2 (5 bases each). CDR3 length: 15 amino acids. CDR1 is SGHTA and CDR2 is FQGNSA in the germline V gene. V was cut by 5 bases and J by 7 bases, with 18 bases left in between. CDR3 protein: CASSNRGFPGNEQFF. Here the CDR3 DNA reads TGTGCCAGCAGCAACCGGGGCTTCCCGGGTAATGAGCAGTTCTTC.

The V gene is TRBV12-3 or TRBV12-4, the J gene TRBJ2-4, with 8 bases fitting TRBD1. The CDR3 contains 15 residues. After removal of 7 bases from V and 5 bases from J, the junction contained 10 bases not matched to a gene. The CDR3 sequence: CASTRSWGQENIQYF. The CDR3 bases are TGTGCCAGCACTCGTTCTTGGGGACAGGAAAACATTCAGTACTTC.

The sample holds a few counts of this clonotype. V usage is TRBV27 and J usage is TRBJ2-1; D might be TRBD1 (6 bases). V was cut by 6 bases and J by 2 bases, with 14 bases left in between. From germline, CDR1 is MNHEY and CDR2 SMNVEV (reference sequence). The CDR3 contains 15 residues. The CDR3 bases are TGTGCCAGCAGCGAGACTCCAGGGGCCTACAATGAGCAGTTCTTC. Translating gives CASSETPGAYNEQFF.

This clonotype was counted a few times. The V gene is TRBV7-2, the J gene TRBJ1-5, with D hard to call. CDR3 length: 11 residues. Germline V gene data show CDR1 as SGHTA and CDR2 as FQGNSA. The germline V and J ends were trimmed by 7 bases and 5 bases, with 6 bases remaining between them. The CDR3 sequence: CASIPHQPQHF. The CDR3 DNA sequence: TGTGCCAGCATCCCACATCAGCCCCAGCATTTT.

CDR3 nucleotide sequence: TGTGCCACCGGGGGTAGGCCGGACGATGAGCAGTTCTTC. Protein product: CATGGRPDDEQFF. The rearrangement uses TRBV25-1 and TRBJ2-1, with a possible D match to TRBD2 (6 bases). V was pared by 10 bases and J by 8 bases, with 18 bases between. This CDR3 is built from 13 residues. Germline V gene lookup returns CDR1 MGHDK and CDR2 SYGVNS.